These T cell receptor beta chains were read from a single sample in a study of blood T cell repertoires in COVID-19. The repertoire was sequenced with immunoSEQ multiplex PCR; TCRdb's copy has only in-frame clones and lacks some. This table has about 330,000 clones, approximately 88% appearing once. Source material: PBMCs or T cells enriched from blood (not recorded which). The origin of the receptors is a man younger than 45 who had recovered from COVID-19. CDR3s include the opening cysteine and the closing phenylalanine or tryptophan. The order of the fields is CDR3 DNA, CDR3 protein, V gene, D gene, clone size, J gene. The D gene is left open where the match is weak. Size tells how often a clone was seen (once, few, many) or the class of an expanded clone, and some rows leave it out.

CDR3 DNA: TGTGCCAGCTCCAGGACTAGCCCTCCCTCTGGTGAGCAGTTCTTC
CDR3 protein: CASSRTSPPSGEQFF
V gene: TRBV28
D gene: TRBD2
clone size: NA
J gene: TRBJ2-1

CDR3 DNA: TGTGCCAGCAGTTGGACACTCGCTAACACTGAAGCTTTCTTT
CDR3 protein: CASSWTLANTEAFF
V gene: TRBV6-5
D gene: NA
clone size: once
J gene: TRBJ1-1

CDR3 DNA: TGTGCCAGCAGCGGCGCTCTCCCCCCACAGGGGGCCTACGAGCAGTACTTC
CDR3 protein: CASSGALPPQGAYEQYF
V gene: TRBV7-9
D gene: TRBD1
clone size: NA
J gene: TRBJ2-7

CDR3 DNA: TGTGCCAGCAGCTTATGGGCAGGTTCGAACACTGAAGCTTTCTTT
CDR3 protein: CASSLWAGSNTEAFF
V gene: TRBV13
D gene: NA
clone size: NA
J gene: TRBJ1-1

CDR3 DNA: TGTGCCAGCAGCTTAGGCGGGGTGAACACTGAAGCTTTCTTT
CDR3 protein: CASSLGGVNTEAFF
V gene: TRBV11-1
D gene: NA
clone size: NA
J gene: TRBJ1-1

CDR3 DNA: TGTGCCAGCAGCTTACCCACAACTACCAAACTAGCAGATACGCAGTATTTT
CDR3 protein: CASSLPTTTKLADTQYF
V gene: TRBV7-9
D gene: NA
clone size: NA
J gene: TRBJ2-3

CDR3 DNA: TGTGCCAGCAGCAAGGGTTCAGGGGGCGGCTATGGCTACACCTTC
CDR3 protein: CASSKGSGGGYGYTF
V gene: TRBV21-1
D gene: NA
clone size: NA
J gene: TRBJ1-2

CDR3 DNA: TGCGCCAGCAGCCCGGGGGGCGGGATCGGCTCCTACAATGAGCAGTTCTTC
CDR3 protein: CASSPGGGIGSYNEQFF
V gene: TRBV5-1
D gene: NA
clone size: few
J gene: TRBJ2-1

CDR3 DNA: TGTGCCAGCAACTCCGGCCCAGGAACTTTCTTT
CDR3 protein: CASNSGPGTFF
V gene: TRBV12-3/TRBV12-4
D gene: NA
clone size: NA
J gene: TRBJ1-1

CDR3 DNA: TGCGCCAGCAGCCAAGGCCTACAGAACAGGGGGCCTTGGGAACCCCTCCACTTT
CDR3 protein: CASSQGLQNRGPWEPLHF
V gene: TRBV4-1
D gene: TRBD1
clone size: NA
J gene: TRBJ1-6